This T cell receptor beta chain was identified in a study of T cells after posttransplantation cyclophosphamide. Whole-study results and caveats: Recipient CMV seropositivity and CMV reactivation strongly tracked TRB clonality.

The data were produced by immunoSEQ multiplex PCR, yet TCRdb's version contains in-frame clones alone and is incomplete. The sample gives approximately 45,000 clones, about 92% of which show up once; 2.5% is in the top ten. Treatment was busulfan-fludarabine conditioning, a marrow graft, and cyclophosphamide on days +3 and +4. This clone came up a few times. The target antigen is unknown. Trimming removed 7 bases at V and 5 bases at J, with 9 bases between. The germline gives CDR1 SNHLY, CDR2 FYNNEI. The CDR3 has 12 amino acids. V is TRBV2 and J is TRBJ2-1; D is uncertain. The TCR was taken from a male patient aged 55 to 69 who received an allogeneic stem cell transplant from a related donor and was CMV-positive. Some T cells may be graft donor cells. Sequenced here: PBMCs, sampled around 60 days after allogeneic stem cell transplant with posttransplant cyclophosphamide. CDR3 sequence (DNA): TGTGCCAGCATTTCGAGCGACAATGAGCAGTTCTTC. This encodes CASISSDNEQFF.